This TCR beta chain emerged from a study of blood T cell repertoires in COVID-19. In the original analysis: Estimated nucleated cell counts came from reference gene primer amplification. Libraries were prepared by immunoSEQ multiplex PCR; TCRdb keeps only in-frame clonotypes and omits some of them. The V and J calls and clone size were taken over from that table, and D and trimming were inferred from the DNA. The data contain approximately 250,000 clones, roughly nine tenths of them seen just once; the ten biggest clones take up 3.6%. In its sample, this clone was seen once. V shed 4 bases, J shed 5 bases, and the junction held 10 bases outside the gene matches. The CDR3 extends over 16 amino acids. Per the germline V gene, CDR1 is MNHEY and CDR2 is SMNVEV (reference sequence).

This receptor was obtained from a man aged 18 to 29 with active or convalescent COVID-19. The chain uses TRBV27 and TRBJ2-1; 8 bases align to TRBD2. Sequencing used peripheral blood. CDR3 in amino acids: CASSYSPSGLDNEQFF. CDR3 nucleotide sequence: TGTGCCAGCAGTTACTCTCCTAGCGGGTTAGACAATGAGCAGTTCTTC.